One and the same sample provided the 4 T cell receptor beta chains below, sequenced in a study of response to subunit inactivated influenza vaccine. TCRdb re-called the RT-PCR reads with MiXCR, one entry per CDR3 protein. This table has around 760,000 distinct CDR3 sequences, approximately 15% appearing once. The material was PBMCs from blood, obtained less than 15 days before vaccination. The receptors were sampled from a man aged 50 to 60 who received an inactivated influenza vaccine.

This clonotype was detected many times. This rearrangement joins TRBV10-3 to TRBJ2-3; TRBD2 agrees at 8 bases. V dropped 5 bases and J dropped 3; count of bases not matched to a gene: 10. The CDR3 runs to 16 residues. CDR1 is ENHRY and CDR2 is SYGVKD in the germline V gene. The CDR3 reads CAISQGTRGVTDTQYF. DNA for the CDR3: TGTGCCATCAGTCAAGGGACTAGGGGGGTTACAGATACGCAGTATTTT.

This clonotype was counted ten times or more. The chain recombines TRBV11-2 with TRBJ2-7, with 10 bases lining up with TRBD2. The CDR3 runs to 15 residues. The V segment lost 4 bases and the J segment 2 bases; nucleotides outside the gene matches: 5. The germline V gene encodes CDR1 SGHAT and CDR2 FQNNGV. The CDR3 nucleotides are TGTGCCAGCAGCTCCTGGACTAGCGGAACCTACGAGCAGTACTTC. It yields the protein CASSSWTSGTYEQYF. Full variable domain (missing parts from reference TRBV11-2 and TRBJ2-7): EAGVAQSPRYKIIEKRQSVAFWCNPISGHATLYWYQQILGQGPKLLIQFQNNGVVDDSQLPKDRFSAERLKGVDSTLKIQPAKLEDSAVYLCASSSWTSGTYEQYFGPGTRLTVT.

This clonotype turned up a few times. The V call is TRBV28, the J call TRBJ1-2; D not certain. This CDR3 is built from 11 residues. Germline V CDR1 and CDR2: MDHEN, SYDVKM. Trimming removed 5 bases from V and 4 bases from J, with 5 bases in between. CDR3 in DNA: TGTGCCAGCAGTCTATCCTATGGCTACACCTTC. This encodes CASSLSYGYTF.

The CDR3 nucleotides read TGTGCCAGCAGTTACTCGGAAGACGCCCAGGAGGTCCCCCACGAGCAGTACTTC. It specifies CASSYSEDAQEVPHEQYF. J is TRBJ2-7 and V is TRBV6-5, with D possibly matching TRBD2 (5 bases). V was clipped by 0 bases and J by 5 bases, with 23 bases between them. Germline V lookup: CDR1 MNHEY, CDR2 SVGAGI. The CDR3 is 18 amino acids.